Listed below are T cell receptor beta chains from one sample, sequenced in a study of post-analysis software for immune sequencing data. TCRdb re-analysed the PCR reads in MiXCR, keeping a single row per CDR3 protein. The profile shows approximately 260,000 distinct CDR3 sequences, 30% to 45% of them singletons. The source material was blood. The origin of the receptors is a girl under 18 with multiple sclerosis. Each CDR3 is given with its conserved first and last residue. The order of the fields is J gene, V gene, CDR3 length, CDR3 protein.

>TRBJ1-4|TRBV10-3|13
CAISGDSGEKLFF
>TRBJ2-7|TRBV28|14
CASSNGGQGKEQYF
>TRBJ2-3|TRBV20-1|14
CSAPSGGRTDTQYF
>TRBJ1-2|TRBV3-1|15
CASSPRDSILYGYTF
>TRBJ2-2|TRBV20-1|17
CGASVPSGPEDTGELFF
>TRBJ2-5|TRBV20-1|12
CSAGAQPETQYF
>-|TRBV30|13
CAWSGNPLNEQYF
>TRBJ1-1|TRBV20-1|12
CSARRGSTEAFF
>TRBJ1-5|TRBV9|14
CASSATGGDQPQHF
>TRBJ2-3|TRBV12-3/TRBV12-4|15
CASSLRLPKAGTQYF
>TRBJ2-5|TRBV5-1|15
CASSLGSSGGETQYF
>TRBJ1-1|TRBV7-9|15
CASSLRDRGPAEAFF
>TRBJ2-3|TRBV12-3/TRBV12-4|14
CASIRGRAADTQYF
>TRBJ2-1|TRBV3-1|17
CASSLGPGTSGINEQFF
>TRBJ2-2|TRBV7-2|14
CASSLTSGSGELFF
>TRBJ2-4|TRBV27|16
CASSPLATLAKNIQYF
>TRBJ2-3|TRBV29-1|14
CSVWGQGGTDTQYF
>TRBJ1-1|TRBV18|16
CASSPPGPRMNTEAFF
>TRBJ2-1|TRBV3-1|18
CASSLTGHGLAGRDEQFF
>TRBJ2-1|TRBV25-1|13
CASSVHLYNEQFF
>TRBJ2-3|TRBV5-1|13
CASSLVYTDTQYF
>TRBJ2-4|TRBV7-3|18
CASSPTRKGELAKNIQYF
>TRBJ1-2|TRBV5-1|15
CASSLERGSPYGYTF
>TRBJ2-5|TRBV7-2|15
CASSAQGAPRETQYF
>-|TRBV18|12
CASSPRETEQYF
>TRBJ2-3|TRBV20-1|15
CSANKLAASTDTQYF
>TRBJ1-2|TRBV7-8|14
CASSQGQGTIGYTF
>TRBJ2-3|TRBV7-2|13
CASRRGSTDTQYF
>TRBJ2-3|TRBV6-5|16
CASSGRQGMGTDTQYF
>TRBJ1-1|TRBV6-2/TRBV6-3|13
CASSWDPAIEAFF
>TRBJ1-1|TRBV12-3/TRBV12-4|14
CASSPGAGNTEAFF
>TRBJ2-7|TRBV6-1|15
CASTRTGGTSYEQYF
>TRBJ1-2|TRBV24-1|14
CTTSDLGSIRSYTF
>-|TRBV20-1|14
CSASTTSLRYEQYF
>TRBJ2-3|TRBV6-2/TRBV6-3|14
CASSYQGARDTQYF
>TRBJ2-7|TRBV20-1|13
CSAGTGSSYEQYF
>TRBJ2-5|TRBV5-4|13
CASSLSLQETQYF
>TRBJ2-3|TRBV28|14
CASSLQGNTDTQYF
>-|TRBV24-1|15
CATPSPGSLTYEQYF
>TRBJ1-5|TRBV5-1|14
CASSHPLGNQPQHF
>TRBJ2-1|TRBV4-2|16
CASSQDTSGGRNEQFF
>TRBJ2-1|TRBV27|15
CASSFAGGGYNEQFF
>TRBJ1-1|TRBV25-1|17
CASSESRAGNLNTEAFF
>TRBJ1-1|TRBV5-1|14
CASSFEPMNTEAFF
>TRBJ2-5|TRBV7-2|13
CASSSPNGETQYF
>TRBJ2-1|TRBV29-1|14
CSGDHGTGPDEQFF
>TRBJ2-1|TRBV20-1|15
CSAATLAGGLNEQFF
>TRBJ2-3|TRBV6-2/TRBV6-3|14
CANRKLAATDTQYF